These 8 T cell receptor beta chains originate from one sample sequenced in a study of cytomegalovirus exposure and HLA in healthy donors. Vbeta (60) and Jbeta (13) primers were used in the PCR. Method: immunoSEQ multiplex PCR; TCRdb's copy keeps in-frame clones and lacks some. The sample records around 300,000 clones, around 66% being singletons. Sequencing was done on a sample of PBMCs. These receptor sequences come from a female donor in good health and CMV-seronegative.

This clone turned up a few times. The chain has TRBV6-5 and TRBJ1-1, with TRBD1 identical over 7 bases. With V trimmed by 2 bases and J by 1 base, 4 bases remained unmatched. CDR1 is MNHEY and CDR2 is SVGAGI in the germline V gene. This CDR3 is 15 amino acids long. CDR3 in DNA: TGTGCCAGCAGTTACAGACAGGGCGGGAACACTGAAGCTTTCTTT. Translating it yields CASSYRQGGNTEAFF.

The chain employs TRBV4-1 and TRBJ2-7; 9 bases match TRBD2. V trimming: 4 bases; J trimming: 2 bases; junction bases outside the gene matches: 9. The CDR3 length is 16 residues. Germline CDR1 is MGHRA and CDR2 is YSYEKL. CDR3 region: CASSPSRGRATYEQYF. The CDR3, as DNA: TGCGCCAGCAGCCCAAGTCGCGGGAGGGCAACCTACGAGCAGTACTTC.

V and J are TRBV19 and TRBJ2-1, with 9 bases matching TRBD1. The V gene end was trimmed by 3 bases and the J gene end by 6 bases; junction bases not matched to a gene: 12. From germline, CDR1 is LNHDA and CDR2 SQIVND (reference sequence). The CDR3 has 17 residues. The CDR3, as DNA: TGTGCCAGTAGTATGAATCCCAACAGGGGGCGAAGCAATGAGCAGTTCTTC. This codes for CASSMNPNRGRSNEQFF.

CDR3 in DNA: TGTGCCTCCTCGGGGACAGTTGACAATGAGCAGTTCTTC. Its translation is CASSGTVDNEQFF. V and J are TRBV7-9 and TRBJ2-1, with 7 bases identical to TRBD1. CDR1 is SEHNR and CDR2 is FQNEAQ in the germline V gene (reference sequence). J was trimmed by 5 bases and V by 11 bases; bases with no gene match: 9. The CDR3 consists of 13 residues.

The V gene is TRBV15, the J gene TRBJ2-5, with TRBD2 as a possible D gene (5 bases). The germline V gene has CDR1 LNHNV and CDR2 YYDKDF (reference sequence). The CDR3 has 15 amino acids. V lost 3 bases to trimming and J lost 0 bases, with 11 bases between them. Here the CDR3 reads CATSRTTAYQETQYF. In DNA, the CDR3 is TGTGCCACCAGCAGGACTACTGCGTACCAAGAGACCCAGTACTTC.

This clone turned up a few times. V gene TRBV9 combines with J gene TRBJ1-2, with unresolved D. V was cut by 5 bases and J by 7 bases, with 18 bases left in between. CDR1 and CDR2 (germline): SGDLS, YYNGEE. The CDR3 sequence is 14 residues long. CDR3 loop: CASRFIEGRGGYTF. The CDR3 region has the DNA TGTGCCAGCAGGTTCATTGAGGGAAGAGGTGGCTACACCTTC.

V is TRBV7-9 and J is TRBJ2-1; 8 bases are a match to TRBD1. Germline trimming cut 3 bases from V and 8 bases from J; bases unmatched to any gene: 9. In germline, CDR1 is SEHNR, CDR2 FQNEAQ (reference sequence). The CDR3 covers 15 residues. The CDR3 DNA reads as TGTGCCAGCAGCTTTTTCGGACAGGGATTGTATGAGCAGTTCTTC. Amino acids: CASSFFGQGLYEQFF.

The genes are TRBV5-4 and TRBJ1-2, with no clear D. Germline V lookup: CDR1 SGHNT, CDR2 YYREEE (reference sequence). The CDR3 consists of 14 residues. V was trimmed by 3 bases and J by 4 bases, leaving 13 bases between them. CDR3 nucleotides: TGTGCCAGCAGCTATAGTCAGACAACCTATGGCTACACCTTC. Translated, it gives CASSYSQTTYGYTF.